This TCR beta chain was recorded in a study of Ad26.COV2.S vaccination and SARS-CoV-2 variants. Study details: By the intramuscular route, Ad26.COV2.S was given once, or twice 56 days apart.

V was clipped by 2 bases and J by 8 bases, with 10 bases between them. CDR3 length: 14 amino acids. Germline V gene lookup returns CDR1 MNHEY and CDR2 SMNVEV (reference sequence). Study observations and caveats: Substantial breadth was reportedly displayed by spike-specific CD8+ and CD4+ T cell responses after vaccination.

Sample treatment: 19 received Ad26.COV2.S at low or high dose, single or two shots; 5 received placebo; per-sample allocation not given. Sampling happened 63 days after the first vaccine or placebo injection. Boston hosted the donor, who was an adult aged 18-55 years. Data came from immunoSEQ multiplex PCR; TCRdb stores just in-frame clones and leaves some out. The top ten hold approximately 3.7% of the sample, which has about 370,000 clones, about 88% seen once. The sample holds a few counts of this clone. Its specificity is not known. The TCR sequence derives from a person between 18 and 59 years old who received the Ad26.COV2.S COVID-19 vaccine or a placebo. The specimen comprised peripheral blood, sampled in a trial of Ad26.COV2.S vaccine versus placebo. The chain recombines TRBV27 with TRBJ1-6; D gene unclear. CDR3 DNA: TGTGCCAGCAGTTTACGGCGGTACTATTCACCCCTCCACTTT. This gives the protein CASSLRRYYSPLHF.